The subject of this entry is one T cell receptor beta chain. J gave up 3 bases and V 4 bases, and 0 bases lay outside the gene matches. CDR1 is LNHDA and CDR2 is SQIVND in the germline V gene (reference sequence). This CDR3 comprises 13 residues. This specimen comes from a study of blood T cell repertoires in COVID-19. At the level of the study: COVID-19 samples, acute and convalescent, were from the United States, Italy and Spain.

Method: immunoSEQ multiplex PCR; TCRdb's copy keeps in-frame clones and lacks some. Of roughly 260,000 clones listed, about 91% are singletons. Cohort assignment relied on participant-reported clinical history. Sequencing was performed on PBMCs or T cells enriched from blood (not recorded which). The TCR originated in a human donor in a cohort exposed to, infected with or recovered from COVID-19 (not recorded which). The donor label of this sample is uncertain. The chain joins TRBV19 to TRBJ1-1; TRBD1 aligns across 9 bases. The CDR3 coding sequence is TGTGCCAGTAGTAGGGACAGGGACACTGAAGCTTTCTTT. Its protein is CASSRDRDTEAFF.